Sequencing of this TCR beta chain was carried out in a study of CD8 T cells in Susac syndrome (dated by TCRdb to about 2019). Regarding the research as a whole: Whether CD8+ T cell activation and differentiation in Susac syndrome was antigen driven was tested using repertoire sequencing. The clonality of the CD8+ T cell repertoire was compared across around twelve healthy donors, 14 Susac syndrome patients and 15 multiple sclerosis patients. Broad study findings and their caveats: The TCR sequencing and HLA analysis was acknowledged to have included a relatively small number of individuals.

Peripheral blood CD8+ and CD4+ T cells from healthy donors, Susac syndrome patients and multiple sclerosis patients were profiled by high-throughput TCR beta sequencing. Healthy donors were included as age- and sex-matched controls. Bulk CD8+ and CD4+ T cells were purified by magnetic negative isolation, while CD8+ TEMRA cells were enriched using FACS. Blood was drawn into EDTA tubes, processed within 24 hours, and PBMCs were isolated by density gradient centrifugation. PBMCs intended for TCR sequencing were frozen in liquid nitrogen and were later thawed in a 37 degrees C water bath. Purity of sorted or isolated CD4+, CD8+ and CD8+ TEMRA cells was at least 90%. RNA was extracted using the RNeasy kit, and roughly 0.5 to 1 ug of the RNA was reverse transcribed with random hexamers. The immunoSEQ multiplex PCR assay, covering 54 Vbeta and 13 Jbeta segments, was used to amplify TCR beta CDR3 regions. PCR amplification bias was corrected using a synthetic template baseline for primer optimization and computational correction. Per the original workflow: Reads were assigned to V, D and J genes according to IMGT and analyzed in immunoSEQ Analyzer, with only productive sequences retained. Clonality was computed as one minus Shannon entropy normalized by log2 of the number of productive unique sequences. For each patient and control, public and private clones were evaluated within the 100 most prevalent clones. A clone was defined as Susac-specific if it was absent from the healthy and MS cohorts, from roughly 980 published viral clones and from other ImmuneACCESS disease sequences. The public reads were quality trimmed at Q25 with fastp and then assembled into clones with MiXCR by TCRdb, keeping productive beta chains. Rows with one shared CDR3 protein collapse into an entry with the most common genes and DNA. TCRdb, not the authors, supplied the V and J calls. For this sample the table gives more than 75,000 distinct CDR3 sequences, of which approximately 92% were detected only once. Roughly 0.32% of the sample goes to the ten largest clones.

At the junction V is shortened by 1 base and J by 4 bases, with 11 bases in between. The CDR3 measures 14 amino acids from cysteine to phenylalanine. Of all the DNA, just the CDR3 is kept, 42 bases in frame from base 1. From the germline V gene (reference sequence), CDR1 is GTSNPN and CDR2 is SVGIG. As to this clonotype: Its antigen remains undetermined. No base quality values were provided; no much bigger clone lies one nucleotide off.

The sample was CD8+ T cells from PBMCs. In this chain, TRBV30 is recombined with TRBJ1-5; the D gene cannot be named for sure. The TCR originated in a human donor in good health. The DNA reads TGTGCCTGGAGTGCGGGCAGCGGGAATCAGCCCCAGCATTTT. Translated, this is CAWSAGSGNQPQHF. The full variable domain, completed from the reference TRBV30 and TRBJ1-5 proteins outside the CDR3, reads SQTIHQWPATLVQPVGSPLSLECTVEGTSNPNLYWYRQAAGRGLQLLFYSVGIGQISSEVPQNLSASRPQDRQFILSSKKLLLSDSGFYLCAWSAGSGNQPQHFGDGTRLSIL.